This TCR beta chain derives from a study of cytomegalovirus exposure and HLA in healthy donors. Use of 60 Vbeta and 13 Jbeta primers characterized the PCR. Libraries were prepared by immunoSEQ multiplex PCR; TCRdb keeps only in-frame clonotypes and omits some of them. This sample has 130,000 to 150,000 clones, with roughly a tenth found just once. Only a few counts were recorded for this clone. Its antigen is not identified. The CDR3 contains 15 residues. Germline assignment: CDR1 MNHEY and CDR2 SMNVEV (reference sequence). Trimming removed 5 bases from V and 0 bases from J; junction bases left unmatched: 4. General observations from the study: An analysis that was carried out later associated some 17,000 TCR beta sequences with HLA alleles at 0.05 false discovery rate. Owing to their indistinguishability, certain V segments, notably TRBV6-2 and TRBV6-3, were excluded.

The V gene is TRBV27, the J gene TRBJ2-1, with 7 nucleotides matching TRBD2. Sequences were obtained from PBMCs. This TCR was recovered from a male donor in good health and CMV-seronegative. The CDR3 region has the DNA TGTGCCAGCAGTCATAGCGGGCTCTCCTACAATGAGCAGTTCTTC. It is translated as CASSHSGLSYNEQFF.